The 20 T cell receptor beta chains in this list originate from one sample, sequenced in a study of CD8 T cells in ankylosing spondylitis. Each CDR3 protein gets one entry after TCRdb re-called the 5' RACE reads with MiXCR. This table has around 280,000 distinct CDR3 sequences, 15% to 25% appearing once. The sequenced material came from blood, either unsorted or a sorted T cell fraction (not recorded which). Every receptor here comes from a male donor with ankylosing spondylitis or in good health (not recorded which).

Notes on this clonotype: A junction boundary mismatches the germline segment, possibly from a read error. This rearrangement joins TRBV27 to TRBJ2-1; D remains unclear. The germline gives CDR1 MNHEY, CDR2 SMNVEV (reference sequence). The CDR3 spans 13 residues. The CDR3 sequence: CTSSFLSYNEQFF. DNA for the CDR3: TGTACCAGCAGTTTTTTATCTTACAATGAGCAGTTCTTC.

This clonotype was seen a few times. The chain recombines TRBV20-1 with TRBJ2-5; possibly TRBD2 for D (6 bases). Looked up from germline, CDR1 is DFQATT and CDR2 is SNEGSKA (reference sequence). Trimming removed 6 bases at V and 7 bases at J, with 21 bases between. The CDR3 covers 14 residues. The CDR3: CSAKDLGTSGTQYF. DNA of the CDR3: TGCAGTGCCAAAGACCTAGGGACTTCGGGGACCCAGTACTTC.

In its sample, this clonotype was seen a few times. This sequence joins TRBV2 and TRBJ2-7; perhaps TRBD2 as D (7 bases). Germline values: CDR1 SNHLY, CDR2 FYNNEI. CDR3 length: 13 residues. Trimming took off 4 bases at V and 9 bases at J, with 16 bases between the two ends. CDR3 protein: CASSGLLATGQYV. As DNA, the CDR3 is TGTGCCAGCAGTGGTCTACTAGCGACAGGGCAGTACGTC.

This clonotype was detected a few times. This chain links TRBV29-1 with TRBJ2-5; 9 positions match TRBD2. Trimming cost V 6 bases and J 5 bases; bases outside gene matches: 7. The CDR3 loop spans 13 amino acids. Germline CDR1 and CDR2: SQVTM and ANQGSEA. The CDR3 DNA follows: TGCAGCGTGGTAGCGGGAGCCCTGGAGACCCAGTACTTC. Translated, it gives CSVVAGALETQYF.

This clonotype was seen more than once but under ten times. The V gene is TRBV12-3 or TRBV12-4, the J gene TRBJ2-2; 7 bases line up with TRBD1. Trimming removed 9 bases from V and 0 bases from J; junction bases left unmatched: 4. CDR3 length: 14 residues. DNA for the CDR3: TGTGCCAGTAGGGGACAGACGAACACCGGGGAGCTGTTTTTT. As protein: CASRGQTNTGELFF.

This clonotype has just a few counts. V and J are TRBV30 and TRBJ1-4; 7 bases line up with TRBD1. CDR1 GTSNPN and CDR2 SVGIG come from the germline V gene (reference sequence). The trim removed 4 bases at V and 5 bases at J, leaving 4 bases unmatched. The CDR3 loop spans 13 amino acids. This chain's CDR3 is CAWTGTENEKLFF. In DNA, the CDR3 is TGTGCCTGGACCGGGACAGAGAATGAAAAACTGTTTTTT.

V and J are TRBV29-1 and TRBJ1-2; 8 bases fit TRBD1. The CDR3 has 14 residues. Germline CDR1 is SQVTM and CDR2 is ANQGSEA. V lost 0 bases, J lost 5 bases, and 5 bases stayed unmatched. CDR3 protein: CSVEDPRTGYGYTF. The CDR3 DNA is TGCAGCGTTGAAGATCCACGGACAGGGTATGGCTACACCTTC.

This chain connects TRBV20-1 to TRBJ2-5; D call uncertain. Germline V gene sequence: CDR1 DFQATT, CDR2 SNEGSKA (reference sequence). Trimming removed 5 bases at V and 4 bases at J, with 11 bases between. This CDR3 contains 12 residues. CDR3 region: CSAPSSPETQYF. CDR3 sequence (DNA): TGCAGTGCTCCCTCCTCTCCAGAGACCCAGTACTTC.

This clonotype was seen a few times. CDR3 loop: CATSRGGELFF. The CDR3 DNA reads as TGTGCCACCAGCAGAGGCGGGGAGCTGTTTTTT. The chain links TRBV15 to TRBJ2-2; no definite D call. Looked up from germline, CDR1 is LNHNV and CDR2 is YYDKDF (reference sequence). This CDR3 is built from 11 residues. V was shortened by 1 base and J by 7 bases, with 1 base between the two germline ends.

This chain connects TRBV4-1 to TRBJ1-4; D perhaps matches TRBD1 (6 bases). From germline, CDR1 is MGHRA and CDR2 YSYEKL. V was clipped by 1 base and J by 0 bases, with 12 bases between them. The CDR3 is 17 residues long. DNA for the CDR3: TGCGCCAGCAGCCAAGGCGGGGGCCTTGCAACTAATGAAAAACTGTTTTTT. This encodes CASSQGGGLATNEKLFF.

The table lists this clonotype with many counts. V usage is TRBV2 and J usage is TRBJ2-3; 7 nucleotides align to TRBD2. The V gene's germline CDR1 is SNHLY and CDR2 FYNNEI. V was pared by 3 bases and J by 14 bases, with 14 bases of the junction left unmatched. The CDR3 extends over 14 amino acids. In DNA form, the CDR3 reads TGTGCCAGCAGTGACGGGCAGCTCGGGACTAAGCTGTATTTT. Translation gives CASSDGQLGTKLYF.

This clonotype was found a few times. This rearrangement joins TRBV6-1 to TRBJ1-4; no definite D call. In germline, CDR1 is MNHNS, CDR2 SASEGT. The CDR3 is made up of 18 amino acids. The ends were cut back, 7 bases at V and 3 bases at J, with 24 bases in the middle. The CDR3 nucleotides read TGTGCCAGCAAATACCTGGGTAGGGCGGATTTGGCTAATGAAAAACTGTTTTTT. It encodes CASKYLGRADLANEKLFF.

This clonotype has just a few counts. The CDR3 DNA is TGCAGCAGTCGCGACTGGGATACGCAGTATTTT. Encoded protein: CSSRDWDTQYF. V is TRBV20-1 and J is TRBJ2-3, with D unclear. Germline lookup yields CDR1 DFQATT and CDR2 SNEGSKA (reference sequence). The CDR3 extends over 11 amino acids.

The chain joins TRBV5-8 to TRBJ1-2; D is undetermined. V was shortened by 0 bases and J by 7 bases, with 16 bases between the two germline ends. The CDR3 length is 15 residues. Germline CDR1 SGHTS, CDR2 YDEGEE. This chain's CDR3 is CASSLGEFPPGGYTF. The CDR3 bases are TGTGCCAGCAGCTTGGGCGAGTTTCCACCTGGTGGCTACACCTTC.

This clonotype was counted between two and nine times. The chain couples TRBV9 to TRBJ1-2; D possibly corresponds to TRBD1 (6 bases). Germline CDR1 reads SGDLS; CDR2 reads YYNGEE. The CDR3 length is 15 residues. The germline V and J ends were trimmed by 0 bases and 2 bases, with 11 bases remaining between them. CDR3 sequence: CASSVDGTQNYGYTF. In DNA form, the CDR3 reads TGTGCCAGCAGCGTAGATGGGACACAAAACTATGGCTACACCTTC.

The rearrangement uses TRBV5-1 and TRBJ2-3; D remains unclear. Between the trimmed V and J ends, which lost 0 bases and 0 bases, there was a span of 14 bases. The CDR3 totals 17 residues. Germline assignment: CDR1 SGHRS and CDR2 YFSETQ. CDR3 loop: CASSLVLDGSSTDTQYF. In DNA, the CDR3 is TGCGCCAGCAGCTTGGTATTAGACGGATCTAGCACAGATACGCAGTATTTT.

At least ten counts were recorded for this clonotype. The chain has TRBV12-3 or TRBV12-4 and TRBJ2-3, with 8 bases matching TRBD2. This CDR3 region has 16 residues. Trimming at V came to 6 bases and at J to 5 bases, leaving 13 bases not matched to a gene. The CDR3 loop is CASRQPRGLAGDTQYF. Here the CDR3 DNA reads TGTGCCAGCAGACAACCCCGTGGGCTAGCGGGAGATACGCAGTATTTT.

Details on this clonotype: The junction departs from germline at one end; a sequencing error may be responsible. The V gene is TRBV27, the J gene TRBJ2-2, with a possible D match to TRBD1 (5 bases). The CDR3 totals 15 residues. Germline V gene sequence: CDR1 MNHEY, CDR2 SMNVEV (reference sequence). This CDR3 is CTSSFLTANTGELFF. For the CDR3, the DNA is TGTACCAGCAGTTTCTTGACAGCTAACACCGGGGAGCTGTTTTTT.

This clonotype was detected a few times. DNA for the CDR3: TGTGCCAGCAGGCCCGTTGCGGGGATGGGAGAGACCCAGTACTTC. Protein: CASRPVAGMGETQYF. The V call is TRBV12-3 or TRBV12-4, the J call TRBJ2-5, with D perhaps TRBD2 (6 bases). The CDR3 runs to 15 residues. Trimming cost V 6 bases and J 4 bases, with 18 bases left between them.

This clonotype was picked up a small number of times. V and J are TRBV5-1 and TRBJ1-2, with D possibly matching TRBD1 (5 bases). Trimming pared 3 bases from V and 5 bases from J, leaving 11 bases between. The germline V gene encodes CDR1 SGHRS and CDR2 YFSETQ. The CDR3 spans 13 residues. The CDR3 spells CASSSTEIYGYTF. The CDR3 coding sequence is TGCGCCAGCAGCTCGACAGAAATTTATGGCTACACCTTC.